This TCR beta chain was recovered during a study of blood T cell repertoires in COVID-19. About the research overall: Whether acute or convalescent, the COVID-19 samples came from the United States, Italy and Spain. The cDNA or gDNA used as material had been derived from T cells, B-cell-depleted T cells, or PBMCs.

Germline V gene lookup returns CDR1 MNHEY and CDR2 SVGAGI. V dropped 0 bases and J dropped 8 bases, with 13 bases sitting between them. This CDR3 region has 14 residues. The authors' processing: How many nucleated cells were present was estimated from reference gene primer amplification. Produced via immunoSEQ multiplex PCR; TCRdb's table is partial and in-frame only. The DNA gave D and trimming, while V, J and clone size come from that table. Here the sample spans around 160,000 clones, approximately 86% being singletons. The sequenced sample consisted of peripheral blood. The sequence was obtained from a man aged 55 to 70 with acute or convalescent COVID-19. The V and J genes are TRBV6-5 and TRBJ1-1; unclear D gene. CDR3 region: CASSYSRARMEAFF. As DNA, the CDR3 is TGTGCCAGCAGTTACTCGAGGGCGAGAATGGAAGCTTTCTTT.